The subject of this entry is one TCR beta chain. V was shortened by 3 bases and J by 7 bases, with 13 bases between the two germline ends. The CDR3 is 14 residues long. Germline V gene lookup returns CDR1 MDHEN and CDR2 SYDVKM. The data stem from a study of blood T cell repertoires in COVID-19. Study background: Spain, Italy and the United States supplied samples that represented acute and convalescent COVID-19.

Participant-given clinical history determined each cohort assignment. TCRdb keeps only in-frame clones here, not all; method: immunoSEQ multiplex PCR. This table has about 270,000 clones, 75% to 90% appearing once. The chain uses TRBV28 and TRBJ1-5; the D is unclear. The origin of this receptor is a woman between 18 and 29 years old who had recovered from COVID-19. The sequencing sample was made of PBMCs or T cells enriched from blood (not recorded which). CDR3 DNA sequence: TGTGCCAGCAGTTTTTTCGGGGTTCAGCAGCCCCAGCATTTT. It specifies CASSFFGVQQPQHF.